The present T cell receptor beta chain was sequenced within a study of blood T cell repertoires in COVID-19. In the original analysis: Cell counts per sample came from amplifying reference gene primers. The table came from immunoSEQ multiplex PCR; TCRdb's copy has only in-frame clones and leaves some out. V, J and clone size derive from that table, while D and trimming were established from the DNA sequence. The table has just under 250,000 clones, more than 85% seen once. Categorization into cohorts depended on clinical history that participants reported. The source is a woman in her twenties or thirties who had recovered from COVID-19. The sequenced material came from PBMCs or T cells enriched from blood (not recorded which).

CDR3: CASRLAGPDEQYF. CDR3 nucleotides: TGTGCCAGCAGGCTCGCGGGACCGGACGAGCAGTACTTC. The V gene is TRBV2, the J gene TRBJ2-7; D perhaps matches TRBD2 (6 bases). CDR1 is SNHLY, CDR2 FYNNEI, per germline. This CDR3 has 13 amino acids. Trimming took 6 bases from V and 5 from J, leaving 14 bases between them.